This T cell receptor beta chain is drawn from a study of beta chain features in type 1 diabetes. Study results and caveats: Shorter TCRB CDR3s, moderately but significantly so, marked every one of the four CD4+ subsets in Type 1 diabetes patients.

This clone was counted only a few times. Its target is not known. V lost 1 base and J lost 3; bases outside the gene matches: 6. CDR3 size: 15 residues. Germline CDR1 reads LGHNA; CDR2 reads YSLEER. As every portion of the isolated RNA was reverse transcribed, the sequencing read expressed TCRB transcripts. Method: immunoSEQ multiplex PCR; TCRdb's copy keeps in-frame clones and lacks some. This sample carries 350,000 to 400,000 clones, approximately 12% of them seen once, and the ten largest clones take 0.01%. The receptor comes from a woman aged 18-29 years with type 1 diabetes. The V call is TRBV4-3, the J call TRBJ2-7; 7 bases are a match to TRBD1. Source material: naive CD4+ T cells from blood. The CDR3 DNA follows: TGCGCCAGCAGCCAAGCCGGGACAGCAATCTACGAGCAGTACTTC. Protein: CASSQAGTAIYEQYF.